Detailed here is one T cell receptor (beta chain). Many counts were recorded for this clonotype. Its antigen has not been determined. No per-base quality is available; no much larger clone lies one base away. These data are taken from a study. Reading the germline V gene (reference sequence) gives CDR1 DFQATT and CDR2 SNEGSKA. V is clipped by 3 bases and J by 4 bases, and the sequence between their germline boundaries is 16 bases long. The CDR3 numbers 15 residues from cysteine through phenylalanine. Kept here is only the CDR3 DNA, which spans 45 bases and is read in frame from base 1. The sequencing machine was an Illumina MiSeq. The public reads were run again by TCRdb, first through fastp at Q25 and then through MiXCR, and only productive beta chains were kept. Every CDR3 protein is listed once, alongside the most common genes and DNA of its rows. The sample has roughly 5,400 distinct CDR3 sequences on record, around 9.5% of them singletons. Under 5.5% of the sample goes to the ten largest clones.

The V and J segments used are TRBV20-1 and TRBJ2-1, with the D segment possibly TRBD1 or TRBD2, each aligning over 6 bases. The clonotype was recovered from a human donor with rheumatoid arthritis. The sample comprised CD4+ T cells from synovial fluid. The CDR3 region has the sequence CSASSREGGYNEQFF. In nucleotide form, the sequence is TGCAGTGCTAGCTCACGAGAGGGGGGTTACAATGAGCAGTTCTTC.